Described below is a single TCR beta chain sequence and its context. The junction departs from germline at one end; a sequencing error may be responsible. In germline, CDR1 is SQVTM, CDR2 ANQGSEA. The CDR3 runs 13 residues. A modified ARM-PCR protocol with three rounds of nested PCR amplified TCRbeta. Each CDR3 protein gets one entry after TCRdb re-called the multiplex PCR reads with MiXCR. The sample has 120,000 or so distinct CDR3 sequences; about 66% are singletons. The data were obtained in a study of tumor and adjacent non-tumor tissue in lung cancer. RNA was extracted from bulk tissue without any cell sorting.

The J gene is TRBJ2-1, the V gene TRBV29-1; D possibly corresponds to TRBD1 (6 bases). Sequenced sample: lung tumor tissue. This receptor was obtained from a man younger than 40 with non-small cell lung cancer. In DNA form, the CDR3 reads TGCAGCGTTGTGGACAGAGGGTTTAATGAGCATTTCTTC. Amino acids: CSVVDRGFNEHFF.